A single sample is the source of the 10 T cell receptor beta chains below, sequenced in a study of T cell changes during pregnancy in multiple sclerosis. The repertoire was sequenced with immunoSEQ multiplex PCR; TCRdb's copy has only in-frame clones and lacks some. The sample consists of under 60,000 clones, less than 95% of them appearing once. The sequencing here drew on CD4+ T cells from peripheral blood mononuclear cells, taken in the third trimester of pregnancy. The receptors derive from a female donor with multiple sclerosis, enrolled in a pregnancy study.

The gene calls are TRBV7-2 and TRBJ2-1; the D gene is possibly TRBD2 (6 bases). The CDR3 extends over 15 amino acids. Looked up from germline, CDR1 is SGHTA and CDR2 is FQGNSA. V was cut by 2 bases and J by 5 bases, with 13 bases left in between. CDR3 nucleotides: TGTGCCAGCAGCTTACAACGGGGGATAAACAATGAGCAGTTCTTC. Amino acids: CASSLQRGINNEQFF.

The chain combines TRBV30 with TRBJ1-3; D is ambiguous. V lost 5 bases, J lost 0 bases, and 8 bases lay in between. The CDR3 is 13 residues long. CDR1 is GTSNPN, CDR2 SVGIG, per germline (reference sequence). The CDR3, as DNA: TGTGCCTGGCAATCCAACTCTGGAAACACCATATATTTT. It is translated as CAWQSNSGNTIYF.

The gene calls are TRBV28 and TRBJ2-3; possible D gene TRBD2, 5 bases. The CDR3 is made up of 13 amino acids. V gave up 3 bases and J gave up 9 bases, with 13 bases separating them. Germline assignment: CDR1 MDHEN and CDR2 SYDVKM. CDR3 in DNA: TGTGCCAGCAGTTTCCGCGGACTTCAAACGCAGTATTTT. Translation: CASSFRGLQTQYF.

The gene calls are TRBV15 and TRBJ1-1; a weak D match, TRBD1 (6 bases). V was clipped by 1 base and J by 6 bases, with 15 bases between them. Germline-derived CDR1 and CDR2 are LNHNV and YYDKDF (reference sequence). The CDR3 length is 15 residues. Here the CDR3 reads CATSRGTGSGAEAFF. The DNA for the CDR3 is TGTGCCACCAGCAGAGGTACAGGGTCTGGCGCTGAAGCTTTCTTT.

This chain connects TRBV6-5 to TRBJ2-2; the match to TRBD2 covers 7 bases. Unmatched junction bases numbered 7, after V lost 0 bases and J lost 6 bases. This CDR3 spans 16 amino acids. Germline assignment: CDR1 MNHEY and CDR2 SVGAGI. CDR3 nucleotide sequence: TGTGCCAGCAGTTACTCGGGCGGGAGTTCAGCCGGGGAGCTGTTTTTT. Encoded protein: CASSYSGGSSAGELFF.

The rearrangement uses TRBV9 and TRBJ2-7, with a tentative D call TRBD1 (5 bases). CDR3 length equals 13 residues. The germline V gene encodes CDR1 SGDLS and CDR2 YYNGEE. Trimming shortened V by 2 bases and J by 7 bases, and 13 bases separated the two germline ends. The CDR3 region has the DNA TGTGCCAGCAGCGTTGACAGTGCCTTTGAGCAGTACTTC. It encodes CASSVDSAFEQYF.

This chain joins TRBV9 and TRBJ2-5; no clear D. Germline V gives CDR1 SGDLS, CDR2 YYNGEE. Trimming took off 9 bases at V and 4 bases at J, with 4 bases between the two ends. The CDR3 runs 9 residues. The CDR3 loop is CATRETQYF. For the CDR3, the DNA is TGTGCCACCCGAGAGACCCAGTACTTC.

V is TRBV6-5 and J is TRBJ1-2; D unclear. In germline, CDR1 is MNHEY, CDR2 SVGAGI. Deletions cut 4 bases from V and 2 bases from J, with 17 bases between. This CDR3 spans 16 amino acids. CDR3 sequence: CASSSRGIAANYGYTF. As DNA, the CDR3 is TGTGCCAGCAGTTCCCGCGGTATCGCCGCGAACTATGGCTACACCTTC.

The chain is built from TRBV27 and TRBJ2-7; TRBD2 matches at 10 bases. With V trimmed by 5 bases and J by 5 bases, 3 bases remained unmatched. Germline-derived CDR1 and CDR2 are MNHEY and SMNVEV (reference sequence). There are 13 residues in the CDR3. Here the CDR3 DNA reads TGTGCCAGCAGTCCTAGCGGGAGTAACGAGCAGTACTTC. Protein sequence: CASSPSGSNEQYF.

The V call is TRBV7-2, the J call TRBJ1-1; possibly TRBD1 for D (5 bases). V lost 5 bases and J lost 11, with 21 bases in between. The germline V gene has CDR1 SGHTA and CDR2 FQGNSA. The CDR3 is made up of 14 amino acids. The DNA for the CDR3 is TGTGCCAGCAGCACCGCAGGGATGCAGAGAGCGGCTTTCTTT. It encodes CASSTAGMQRAAFF.